One sample yielded the 29 T cell receptor beta chains listed below, sequenced in a study of PD-L1 blockade in urothelial cancer. The method was immunoSEQ multiplex PCR; TCRdb's version includes in-frame clones alone and lacks a portion of them. The data show 70,000 to 85,000 clones, approximately 80% seen once. This sample comprised PBMCs, obtained around atezolizumab (anti-PD-L1) treatment. These receptor sequences come from a man in his 70s with urothelial cancer.

The chain recombines TRBV5-1 with TRBJ2-3, with D perhaps matching TRBD1 (5 bases). Germline V CDR1 and CDR2: SGHRS, YFSETQ. The CDR3 length is 14 residues. V was trimmed by 3 bases and J by 0 bases, leaving 8 bases between them. This chain's CDR3 is CASSWGESTDTQYF. CDR3 in DNA: TGCGCCAGCAGCTGGGGCGAGAGCACAGATACGCAGTATTTT.

The CDR3 is CASSSTGGENYGYTF. The CDR3 bases are TGTGCCAGCAGCTCGACAGGGGGGGAGAACTATGGCTACACCTTC. The genes are TRBV5-6 and TRBJ1-2, with TRBD1 matching over 9 bases. This CDR3 is 15 amino acids long. V was clipped by 3 bases and J by 2 bases; unmatched bases: 5. Germline assignment: CDR1 SGHDT and CDR2 YYEEEE.

This sequence joins TRBV2 and TRBJ2-7; D may be TRBD2 (6 bases). Trimming removed 8 bases at V and 4 bases at J, with 12 bases between. Germline CDR1 reads SNHLY; CDR2 reads FYNNEI. This CDR3 comprises 12 residues. CDR3 DNA sequence: TGTGCCAGCTCTAGCGAGACTTACGAGCAGTACTTC. This gives the protein CASSSETYEQYF.

The chain has TRBV5-1 and TRBJ2-3, with D perhaps matching TRBD2 (5 bases). CDR3 length: 15 amino acids. Germline values: CDR1 SGHRS, CDR2 YFSETQ. Trimming took off 3 bases at V and 5 bases at J, with 16 bases between the two ends. Here the CDR3 DNA reads TGCGCCAGCAGCTCTGGCGGGTCTTGGAGAGATACGCAGTATTTT. This gives the protein CASSSGGSWRDTQYF.

V gene TRBV27 combines with J gene TRBJ2-1; TRBD2 might be the D (6 bases). The germline V gene has CDR1 MNHEY and CDR2 SMNVEV (reference sequence). Between the trimmed V and J ends, which lost 2 bases and 4 bases, there was a span of 15 bases. CDR3 length equals 16 residues. In DNA, the CDR3 is TGTGCCAGCAGTTTAAAGGAGGGGTCCCTATACAATGAGCAGTTCTTC. It is translated as CASSLKEGSLYNEQFF.

This chain connects TRBV18 to TRBJ2-1; TRBD2 matches at 13 bases. Losses at the gene ends were 4 bases for V and 3 bases for J; bases not matched to a gene: 6. Germline V lookup: CDR1 KGHSH, CDR2 LQKENI. CDR3 length: 17 residues. The CDR3 sequence is CASSLSGTSGIYNEQFF. CDR3 nucleotides: TGTGCCAGCTCACTATCGGGGACTAGCGGGATCTACAATGAGCAGTTCTTC.

There are a few counts of this clone. The CDR3 nucleotides read TGTGCCAGCAGGAAAGAGGGAGAGCAGTTCTTC. It is translated as CASRKEGEQFF. The chain has TRBV2 and TRBJ2-1; possibly TRBD2 for D (5 bases). This CDR3 contains 11 residues. In germline, CDR1 is SNHLY, CDR2 FYNNEI. The V and J ends lost 6 bases and 10 bases respectively, with 10 bases between them.

The J gene is TRBJ2-7, the V gene TRBV12-5; 9 bases agree with TRBD2. The J segment lost 3 bases and the V segment lost 2 bases, leaving 5 bases of the junction unmatched. The CDR3 extends over 15 amino acids. The germline gives CDR1 LGHNT, CDR2 FRNRAP. CDR3 sequence (DNA): TGTGCTAGTGGTTTGAGTGGGACTAGCAACTACGAGCAGTACTTC. Its translation: CASGLSGTSNYEQYF. The entire variable domain, with the rest obtained from reference TRBV12-5 and TRBJ2-7, is as follows: DARVTQTPRHKVTEMGQEVTMRCQPILGHNTVFWYRQTMMQGLELLAYFRNRAPLDDSGMPKDRFSAEMPDATLATLKIQPSEPRDSAVYFCASGLSGTSNYEQYFGPGTRLTVT.

In its sample, this clone was seen once. The CDR3 bases are TGTGCCAGCAGCCTTCTAACCAGGAACAATGAGCAGTTCTTC. Protein: CASSLLTRNNEQFF. The chain joins TRBV7-2 to TRBJ2-1; D ambiguous. CDR3 size: 14 residues. V was pared by 5 bases and J by 5 bases, with 13 bases between. Germline-derived CDR1 and CDR2 are SGHTA and FQGNSA.

The chain couples TRBV5-4 to TRBJ2-3; 11 bases align to TRBD2. CDR1 is SGHNT and CDR2 is YYREEE in the germline V gene (reference sequence). This CDR3 comprises 14 residues. With 9 bases clipped from V and 4 bases from J, the junction kept 7 bases outside the gene matches. This CDR3 is CAIDSGRAADTQYF. The CDR3 coding sequence is TGTGCCATCGATAGCGGGAGGGCCGCAGATACGCAGTATTTT.

The chain combines TRBV6-1 with TRBJ2-7; no reliable D call. The CDR3 is 12 residues long. Deletions cut 2 bases from V and 5 bases from J, with 7 bases between. Germline CDR1 is MNHNS and CDR2 is SASEGT. The CDR3 DNA is TGTGCCAGCAGTGAACACAGCCACGAGCAGTACTTC. This translates into CASSEHSHEQYF.

The V call is TRBV9, the J call TRBJ2-3; 9 bases agree with TRBD2. CDR1 is SGDLS and CDR2 is YYNGEE in the germline V gene. The CDR3 covers 16 residues. J gave up 2 bases and V 3 bases, and 7 bases lay outside the gene matches. CDR3 in DNA: TGTGCCAGCAGCGCAGAGACTAGCGGAAACACAGATACGCAGTATTTT. Its translation: CASSAETSGNTDTQYF.

The J gene is TRBJ2-7, the V gene TRBV7-3; TRBD1 might be the D (6 bases). The CDR3 runs 13 residues. V was trimmed by 4 bases and J by 5 bases, leaving 12 bases between them. Germline V gives CDR1 SGHTA, CDR2 FQGTGA. For the CDR3, the DNA is TGTGCCAGCAGCTCCTGGTCAGGGGACGAGCAGTACTTC. Translating gives CASSSWSGDEQYF. Full variable domain (remainder filled in from reference TRBV7-3 and TRBJ2-7): GAGVSQTPSNKVTEKGKYVELRCDPISGHTALYWYRQSLGQGPEFLIYFQGTGAADDSGLPNDRFFAVRPEGSVSTLKIQRTERGDSAVYLCASSSWSGDEQYFGPGTRLTVT.

The rearrangement links TRBV5-1 to TRBJ2-5, with 10 bases lining up with TRBD2. This CDR3 has 16 residues. The V gene's germline CDR1 is SGHRS and CDR2 YFSETQ. V shed 0 bases, J shed 5 bases, and the junction held 7 bases outside the gene matches. This CDR3 is CASSLALAGVGETQYF. The CDR3 DNA follows: TGCGCCAGCAGCTTGGCGCTAGCGGGAGTAGGGGAGACCCAGTACTTC.

The CDR3 here is CASSPGRGDGGQPQHF. As DNA, the CDR3 is TGTGCCAGCAGCCCGGGGCGGGGGGATGGAGGTCAGCCCCAGCATTTT. J is TRBJ1-5 and V is TRBV7-6; tentative D call: TRBD1 (5 bases). CDR1 and CDR2 from the germline V gene are SGHVS and FNYEAQ. This CDR3 is built from 16 residues. V dropped 5 bases and J dropped 6 bases, with 20 bases sitting between them.

This chain connects TRBV7-6 to TRBJ1-4; a possible D gene is TRBD1 (6 bases). CDR3 length equals 15 residues. CDR1 SGHVS and CDR2 FNYEAQ come from the germline V gene. V was clipped by 6 bases and J by 7 bases, with 18 bases between them. CDR3 sequence: CASRATGLAGEKLFF. The CDR3 DNA reads as TGTGCCAGCAGAGCCACAGGGTTGGCTGGTGAAAAACTGTTTTTT.

V is TRBV5-1 and J is TRBJ2-3, with D maybe TRBD1 (6 bases). The CDR3 length is 15 residues. V was pared by 5 bases and J by 5 bases, with 18 bases between. Germline CDR1 and CDR2: SGHRS and YFSETQ. CDR3 coding DNA: TGCGCCAGCAGAATACAGGTTATCAGGGGAGATACGCAGTATTTT. Protein sequence: CASRIQVIRGDTQYF.

The rearrangement links TRBV4-1 to TRBJ2-5; a possible D gene is TRBD2 (6 bases). The last part of the DNA fits TRBJ2-7 better; the J call may be wrong. From germline, CDR1 is MGHRA and CDR2 YSYEKL. The length of the CDR3 is 15 residues. CDR3: CASSQAGLGTYEQYF. The DNA of the CDR3 is TGCGCCAGCAGCCAGGCGGGACTGGGAACCTACGAGCAGTACTTC.

The rearrangement links TRBV5-1 to TRBJ2-7, with TRBD1 matching 10 bases. The CDR3 runs to 14 residues. Germline V lookup: CDR1 SGHRS, CDR2 YFSETQ. The trim removed 5 bases at V and 2 bases at J, leaving 4 bases unmatched. The CDR3 sequence: CASRGQGGAYEQYF. The CDR3 DNA reads as TGCGCCAGCAGAGGACAGGGGGGGGCCTACGAGCAGTACTTC.

This chain joins TRBV28 and TRBJ2-5, with D hard to call. The germline gives CDR1 MDHEN, CDR2 SYDVKM. This CDR3 comprises 12 residues. Trimming stripped 4 bases from V and 2 bases from J, with 5 bases between. CDR3 residues: CASSSVQETQYF. CDR3 in DNA: TGTGCCAGCAGTTCTGTTCAAGAGACCCAGTACTTC.

The chain joins TRBV28 to TRBJ2-6; D is possibly TRBD2 (5 bases). Trimming took off 2 bases at V and 4 bases at J, with 12 bases between the two ends. The CDR3 totals 16 residues. In germline, CDR1 is MDHEN, CDR2 SYDVKM. CDR3 coding DNA: TGTGCCAGCAGTTTAGGAGGCTCTGCCGGGGCCAACGTCCTGACTTTC. Its protein is CASSLGGSAGANVLTF.

This clone is a singleton in its sample. The chain couples TRBV7-2 to TRBJ1-2; 7 bases line up with TRBD1. The germline gives CDR1 SGHTA, CDR2 FQGNSA. The CDR3 is 13 residues long. J gave up 3 bases and V 6 bases, and 4 bases lay outside the gene matches. The CDR3 DNA follows: TGTGCCAGCAGTTGGACAGGTTACTATGGCTACACCTTC. Translated: CASSWTGYYGYTF.

This clone was recorded only once. The chain couples TRBV2 to TRBJ2-1; 10 bases map to TRBD2. V shed 11 bases, J shed 9 bases, and the junction held 13 bases outside the gene matches. The CDR3 is 14 amino acids. The germline gives CDR1 SNHLY, CDR2 FYNNEI. The CDR3 spells CACTPGLARGEQFF. The CDR3 bases are TGTGCCTGCACACCGGGACTAGCGCGGGGTGAGCAGTTCTTC.

This rearrangement joins TRBV7-2 to TRBJ2-4; 9 bases are a match to TRBD2. Per germline, CDR1 SGHTA and CDR2 FQGNSA. V was pared by 4 bases and J by 6 bases, with 7 bases of the junction left unmatched. The CDR3 consists of 15 residues. The CDR3 bases are TGTGCCAGCAGCTCCCCGGGACTAGCCTTAAACATTCAGTACTTC. The encoded protein is CASSSPGLALNIQYF.

J is TRBJ1-2 and V is TRBV18; 8 bases agree with TRBD1. Trimming took 6 bases from V and 8 from J; bases not matched to a gene: 14. The CDR3 runs to 15 residues. Germline loops: CDR1 KGHSH, CDR2 LQKENI. This CDR3 is CASSPETGVGRGYTF. In DNA, the CDR3 is TGTGCCAGCTCCCCCGAGACAGGGGTAGGACGGGGCTACACCTTC. Drawing the rest from reference TRBV18 and TRBJ1-2, the complete variable domain is NAGVMQNPRHLVRRRGQEARLRCSPMKGHSHVYWYRQLPEEGLKFMVYLQKENIIDESGMPKERFSAEFPKEGPSILRIQQVVRGDSAAYFCASSPETGVGRGYTFGSGTRLTVV.

This clone appeared a single time. The chain employs TRBV30 and TRBJ2-7; D is unclear. With 3 bases removed from V and 4 bases from J, the gap between germline ends came to 10 bases. The CDR3 has 12 residues. Germline V lookup: CDR1 GTSNPN, CDR2 SVGIG (reference sequence). The CDR3 coding sequence is TGTGCCTGGAGGGGCCATGGGTACGAGCAGTACTTC. Translating gives CAWRGHGYEQYF. Combining the CDR3 with reference TRBV30 and TRBJ2-7 gives the whole variable domain SQTIHQWPATLVQPVGSPLSLECTVEGTSNPNLYWYRQAAGRGLQLLFYSVGIGQISSEVPQNLSASRPQDRQFILSSKKLLLSDSGFYLCAWRGHGYEQYFGPGTRLTVT.

The chain couples TRBV5-1 to TRBJ2-5; 10 bases line up with TRBD1. This CDR3 spans 16 amino acids. The V gene end was trimmed by 4 bases and the J gene end by 5 bases; junction bases not matched to a gene: 11. Germline CDR1 is SGHRS and CDR2 is YFSETQ. CDR3 nucleotides: TGCGCCAGCAGCCCATCGGGACAGGGGAGTGGGGAGACCCAGTACTTC. Amino acid sequence: CASSPSGQGSGETQYF.

V usage is TRBV6-4 and J usage is TRBJ1-5, with a tentative D call TRBD1 (5 bases). From germline, CDR1 is MRHNA and CDR2 SNTAGT. Deletions cut 7 bases from V and 1 base from J, with 29 bases between. The CDR3 runs to 20 residues. CDR3 nucleotide sequence: TGTGCCAGCACGCCCAGACGGTTCAGGGATAATTACGAAAGCAATCAGCCCCAGCATTTT. The encoded protein is CASTPRRFRDNYESNQPQHF.

The rearrangement joins TRBV9 to TRBJ2-1, with D perhaps TRBD2 (6 bases). The CDR3 spans 18 residues. V lost 4 bases to trimming and J lost 5 bases, with 25 bases between them. Germline V gives CDR1 SGDLS, CDR2 YYNGEE. CDR3 bases: TGTGCCAGCAGCCCACCCGGTTTAAGGGGCGGGATAAACAATGAGCAGTTCTTC. This gives the protein CASSPPGLRGGINNEQFF.